A selection of T cell receptor beta chains follows, all from one sample in a study of blood T cell repertoires in COVID-19. The repertoire was sequenced with immunoSEQ multiplex PCR; TCRdb's copy has only in-frame clones and lacks some. The sample has around 100,000 clones, around four fifths seen once; the top ten hold roughly 7.9%. Sequencing input: peripheral blood. These receptors originate from an older man with acute or convalescent COVID-19. The CDR3 runs from the conserved cysteine through the conserved F or W. The D gene is left open where the match is weak. Clone size is stated in some rows and not others, as once, few, many or a class when expanded.

j_call v_call d_call clone_size cdr3_aa cdr3_nt
TRBJ2-2 TRBV5-1 TRBD2 . CASSSGTSGGARTGELFF TGCGCCAGCAGCTCCGGGACTAGCGGGGGGGCCAGGACCGGGGAGCTGTTTTTT
TRBJ1-6 TRBV6-5 TRBD1 . CASRDGQASRSPLHF TGTGCCAGCAGGGACGGACAGGCCTCCAGGTCACCCCTCCACTTT
TRBJ1-5 TRBV24-1 . once CATSDSGGADQPQHF TGTGCCACCAGTGATTCTGGGGGCGCGGATCAGCCCCAGCATTTT
TRBJ2-3 TRBV11-3 TRBD2 . CASSVSGAIRDTQYF TGTGCCAGCAGCGTTAGCGGGGCCATCAGGGATACGCAGTATTTT
TRBJ1-5 TRBV6-5 . . CASISAQVNFAQHF TGTGCCAGCATTTCAGCACAGGTAAATTTTGCCCAGCATTTT
TRBJ1-2 TRBV6-5 . few CASIAGALYGYTF TGTGCCAGCATAGCAGGGGCCCTCTATGGCTACACCTTC
TRBJ2-3 TRBV7-9 . . CASSSQGGDTQYF TGTGCCAGCAGCTCACAGGGCGGAGATACGCAGTATTTT
TRBJ2-1 TRBV5-1 TRBD1 once CASSPGQGSSGEQFF TGCGCCAGCAGCCCCGGACAGGGTTCGTCGGGTGAGCAGTTCTTC
TRBJ1-1 TRBV18 . . CASSQGSDTEAFF TGTGCCAGCTCACAGGGGTCCGACACTGAAGCTTTCTTT
TRBJ1-1 TRBV11-3 . . CASSLQGTSTEAFF TGTGCCAGCAGCTTGCAGGGGACGAGCACTGAAGCTTTCTTT
TRBJ1-1 TRBV9 . few CASSPQLRITEAFF TGTGCCAGCAGCCCCCAACTGAGGATCACTGAAGCTTTCTTT
TRBJ1-1 TRBV10-1 TRBD1 . CASSSGTANTEAFF TGCGCCAGCAGCTCCGGGACAGCGAACACTGAAGCTTTCTTT
TRBJ2-3 TRBV21-1 . once CASSNGRGGNLYTQYF TGTGCCAGCAGCAATGGGCGGGGGGGCAATTTGTATACGCAGTATTTT
TRBJ2-3 TRBV5-1 TRBD1 . CASGTGGADTQYF TGCGCCAGCGGGACAGGGGGAGCAGATACGCAGTATTTT
TRBJ1-6 TRBV5-4 . . CASSLASLDSPLHF TGTGCCAGCAGCTTGGCCTCCCTAGATTCACCCCTCCACTTT
TRBJ2-3 TRBV5-4 TRBD2 . CASSSGLVKPDTQYF TGTGCCAGCAGCTCGGGACTAGTCAAACCAGATACGCAGTATTTT
TRBJ2-1 TRBV6-1 TRBD2 . CASSEGGREQFF TGTGCCAGCAGTGAAGGAGGGAGGGAACAGTTCTTC
TRBJ2-3 TRBV4-1 . . CASSQATRDTQYF TGCGCCAGCAGCCAAGCGACTAGAGATACGCAGTATTTT
TRBJ2-1 TRBV12-3/TRBV12-4 . . CASSGGLEQFF TGTGCCAGCAGCGGAGGACTTGAGCAGTTCTTC
TRBJ1-1 TRBV12-5 . . CASGLTGGTEAFF TGTGCTAGTGGACTCACGGGGGGCACTGAAGCTTTCTTT
TRBJ1-5 TRBV28 . few CASSLLIGPQHF TGTGCCAGCAGTTTATTAATCGGGCCCCAGCATTTT
TRBJ1-2 TRBV2 . . CASSDLNYGYTF TGTGCCAGCAGTGACCTTAACTATGGCTACACCTTC
TRBJ1-2 TRBV15 TRBD1 few CATSTWDREGYTF TGTGCCACCAGCACCTGGGACAGGGAGGGCTACACCTTC
TRBJ1-1 TRBV7-8 TRBD1 . CASSTGGTEAFF TGTGCCAGCAGCACAGGGGGCACTGAAGCTTTCTTT
TRBJ2-2 TRBV30 . . CAWSVFRTTARHTGELFF TGTGCCTGGAGTGTATTCCGAACGACAGCTCGGCACACCGGGGAGCTGTTTTTT
TRBJ1-1 TRBV5-4 TRBD1 . CASSFMTGVSTEAFF TGTGCCAGCAGCTTCATGACAGGGGTGAGCACTGAAGCTTTCTTT
TRBJ1-1 TRBV2 . . CASSLGREGSAFF TGTGCCAGCAGCTTGGGCAGGGAGGGTTCAGCTTTCTTT
TRBJ1-2 TRBV10-3 . . CAISETLDGTGYTF TGTGCCATCAGTGAAACTCTAGACGGCACTGGCTACACCTTC
TRBJ1-1 TRBV10-3 . . CAISEAATTEAFF TGTGCCATCAGTGAGGCGGCTACCACTGAAGCTTTCTTT
TRBJ2-5 TRBV5-1 TRBD1 . CASSLAGTGEETQYF TGCGCCAGCAGCTTGGCCGGGACAGGGGAAGAGACCCAGTACTTC
TRBJ2-1 TRBV5-1 TRBD1 . CASSLAGTGGMNEQFF TGCGCCAGCAGCTTGGCCGGGACAGGGGGGATGAATGAGCAGTTCTTC
TRBJ2-2 TRBV6-5 . . CASKRTTYGGELFF TGTGCCAGCAAACGGACTACCTATGGCGGGGAGCTGTTTTTT
TRBJ2-5 TRBV10-1 . few CASSESGTQYF TGCGCCAGCAGTGAATCGGGGACCCAGTACTTC
TRBJ2-2 TRBV27 TRBD1 few CASRMARTGEKTGELFF TGTGCCAGCAGGATGGCCCGGACAGGGGAAAAAACCGGGGAGCTGTTTTTT
TRBJ2-7 TRBV18 TRBD2 . CASSPVAGGTSYEQYF TGTGCCAGCTCACCCGTAGCGGGGGGGACATCCTACGAGCAGTACTTC
TRBJ2-3 TRBV10-3 TRBD1 few CAISAGTGGTDTQYF TGTGCCATCAGTGCCGGGACAGGGGGCACAGATACGCAGTATTTT
TRBJ2-1 TRBV29-1 TRBD1 . CSAAGTGFYNEQFF TGCAGCGCTGCCGGGACAGGGTTTTACAATGAGCAGTTCTTC